Only a few counts were recorded for the clone carrying this TCR beta chain. Trimming left V 1 base short and J 5 bases short, with 13 bases between. The CDR3 covers 15 residues. CDR1 is SGDLS, CDR2 YYNGEE, per germline. Via MiXCR, TCRdb re-called the RT-PCR reads, giving one row per CDR3 protein. This table holds about 700,000 distinct CDR3 sequences, about 14% found once. This receptor was taken from a female donor in good health, serving as a healthy control. Sequencing was performed on memory CD4+ T cells from blood. The rearrangement joins TRBV9 to TRBJ2-1; perhaps TRBD1 as D (6 bases). CDR3 sequence (DNA): TGTGCCAGCAGCGTAAGACACAGGGTGGACAATGAGCAGTTCTTC. It codes for CASSVRHRVDNEQFF.